This T cell receptor beta chain was sequenced in a study of regulatory T cells in long-lasting Graves disease. This clonotype was found a few times. The time point denotes: persistent/refractory GD, antithyroid drugs over 5 years with positive TRAb. RNA isolated from PBMCs was used to make the TCR library. Nine-milliliter peripheral blood samples went into EDTA tubes. Trimming cost V 5 bases and J 7 bases, with 14 bases left between them. Germline assignment: CDR1 LNHDA and CDR2 SQIVND (reference sequence). CDR3 length equals 14 residues. Arm-PCR with iRepertoire HTBI primers amplified the CDR3 regions for these TCR beta libraries. TCRdb used MiXCR to reprocess the multiplex PCR reads, holding one entry per CDR3 protein. Of approximately 470,000 distinct CDR3 sequences in the sample, less than 25% were seen once.

The starting material was peripheral blood mononuclear cells (PBMCs), obtained when the disease was refractory, from a patient treated with antithyroid drugs. This chain uses TRBV19 with TRBJ2-2; D might be TRBD1 (6 bases). This sequence originates from a female donor with Graves disease. The CDR3 DNA follows: TGTGCCAGTAGTGAGCAGGGGACGGTCGGGGAGCTGTTTTTT. This encodes CASSEQGTVGELFF.